This TCR beta chain was documented in a study of T cells in localized non-small cell lung cancer. The assay was immunoSEQ multiplex PCR, and TCRdb's table has in-frame clones only and misses some. This sample has 35,000 or so clones; roughly 88% occur once, and the top ten carry around 2.9%. Sequences were derived from peripheral blood, sampled before any cancer treatment. The sequence was collected from a woman aged 40 to 75 with stage I lung adenocarcinoma.

In DNA, the CDR3 is TGCAGCTTCAGGACAGGGGCCAACACCGGGGAGCTGTTTTTT. It translates to CSFRTGANTGELFF. The chain links TRBV29-1 to TRBJ2-2; 9 bases match TRBD1. CDR1 is SQVTM and CDR2 is ANQGSEA in the germline V gene. The CDR3 is 14 amino acids. With 8 bases clipped from V and 2 bases from J, the junction kept 6 bases outside the gene matches.